These 27 T cell receptor beta chains share one sample of origin, sequenced in a study of blood T cells in healthy people across ages. With a J-beta primer mix and a sample-barcoded 5' primer, a second PCR ran about 6 to 11 cycles. From the 5' RACE reads, TCRdb called clonotypes with MiXCR, one entry per CDR3 protein. The sample holds 450,000 to 700,000 distinct CDR3 sequences; roughly a quarter are singletons and the top ten take around a sixth. The specimen sequenced was blood. These receptors came from a woman aged 70 to 79 in good health.

This clonotype has more than one count but fewer than ten. The chain combines TRBV24-1 with TRBJ2-4, with D tentatively TRBD2 (5 bases). Germline V gene sequence: CDR1 KGHDR, CDR2 SFDVKD. CDR3 length: 15 residues. Trimming took off 4 bases at V and 0 bases at J, with 9 bases between the two ends. In nucleotides, the CDR3 is TGTGCCACCAGTGAATCTGGACTAGCCAAAAACATTCAGTACTTC. It translates to CATSESGLAKNIQYF.

The chain uses TRBV30 and TRBJ1-3; D is unresolved. The CDR3 is 11 residues long. Germline CDR1 reads GTSNPN; CDR2 reads SVGIG (reference sequence). V lost 4 bases to trimming and J lost 3 bases, with 4 bases between them. Here the CDR3 DNA reads TGTGCCTGGAACCTTGGAAACACCATATATTTT. The encoded protein is CAWNLGNTIYF.

This clonotype was detected a few times. The chain employs TRBV25-1 and TRBJ2-3; 7 bases are shared with TRBD1. This CDR3 region has 15 residues. Germline V gene data show CDR1 as MGHDK and CDR2 as SYGVNS. J gave up 6 bases and V 2 bases, and 8 bases lay outside the gene matches. The CDR3 sequence: CASSETGQYSDTQYF. The CDR3 nucleotides are TGTGCCAGCAGTGAAACGGGACAGTATTCTGATACGCAGTATTTT.

This clonotype turned up a few times. The rearrangement links TRBV7-9 to TRBJ2-4; no reliable D call. V lost 3 bases and J lost 6, with 6 bases in between. CDR1 is SEHNR, CDR2 FQNEAQ, per germline (reference sequence). The CDR3 spans 12 residues. CDR3 coding DNA: TGTGCCAGCAGCTTGGACGGAAACATTCAGTACTTC. This encodes CASSLDGNIQYF.

This sequence joins TRBV6-6 and TRBJ2-1; TRBD2 agrees at 7 bases. From germline, CDR1 is MNHNY and CDR2 SVGAGI (reference sequence). Trimming removed 6 bases from V and 0 bases from J; junction bases left unmatched: 8. CDR3 length equals 16 residues. The chain's CDR3 is CASRQKAGSSYNEQFF. In nucleotides, the CDR3 is TGTGCCAGCAGACAGAAAGCGGGAAGCTCCTACAATGAGCAGTTCTTC.

This chain uses TRBV6-6 with TRBJ2-2; D remains unclear. V was shortened by 10 bases and J by 0 bases, with 15 bases between the two germline ends. This CDR3 is built from 15 residues. Per germline, CDR1 MNHNY and CDR2 SVGAGI (reference sequence). CDR3 amino acids: CATTDGRSNTGELFF. The CDR3 nucleotides are TGTGCCACCACGGACGGACGATCGAACACCGGGGAGCTGTTTTTT.

To note about this clonotype: Mismatch with germline at one junction end may stem from a read error. The rearrangement joins TRBV12-3 or TRBV12-4 to TRBJ1-4; 11 bases align to TRBD1. The length of the CDR3 is 15 residues. The CDR3 DNA sequence: TGTGCTAGCAGTTTCCAGGGACAGGGGGTTGAAAAACTGTTTTTT. Translation gives CASSFQGQGVEKLFF.

The rearrangement joins TRBV12-3 or TRBV12-4 to TRBJ1-6; TRBD1 matches 7 bases. With 5 bases clipped from V and 7 bases from J, the junction kept 5 bases outside the gene matches. This CDR3 is built from 14 residues. The chain's CDR3 is CASSPRGRNSPLHF. The CDR3 nucleotides read TGTGCCAGCAGTCCCAGGGGGAGGAATTCACCCCTCCACTTT.

The chain links TRBV6-6 to TRBJ2-7; D is ambiguous. Germline lookup yields CDR1 MNHNY and CDR2 SVGAGI (reference sequence). Trimming removed 5 bases from V and 5 bases from J, with 13 bases in between. The CDR3 has 13 amino acids. The CDR3 here is CASSTGSWDEQYF. CDR3 sequence (DNA): TGTGCCAGCAGTACTGGGTCTTGGGACGAGCAGTACTTC.

The chain links TRBV7-2 to TRBJ2-7; D is uncertain. The CDR3 runs 13 residues. V lost 1 base, J lost 2 bases, and 6 bases lay in between. CDR1 is SGHTA, CDR2 FQGNSA, per germline. The CDR3 bases are TGTGCCAGCAGCTTAGGGAGAACCTACGAGCAGTACTTC. This sequence encodes CASSLGRTYEQYF.

This clonotype appeared a few times. V is TRBV5-1 and J is TRBJ2-1, with 8 bases identical to TRBD2. V trimming: 3 bases; J trimming: 0 bases; junction bases outside the gene matches: 5. The CDR3 runs to 16 residues. The germline CDR1 and CDR2 sequences are SGHRS and YFSETQ. The CDR3: CASSSPAGGSYNEQFF. CDR3 DNA: TGCGCCAGCAGCTCCCCGGCGGGGGGCTCCTACAATGAGCAGTTCTTC.

In its sample, this clonotype was seen a few times. The rearrangement uses TRBV4-1 and TRBJ1-2; unclear D gene. The V end was cut by 4 bases, the J end by 8 bases, with 17 bases between. In germline, CDR1 is MGHRA, CDR2 YSYEKL. The CDR3 length is 14 residues. CDR3: CASSPRREGRGYTF. The CDR3 coding sequence is TGCGCCAGCAGCCCCCGGAGGGAGGGCAGGGGCTACACCTTC.

The table lists this clonotype with a few counts. The chain combines TRBV4-1 with TRBJ2-5; either TRBD1 or TRBD2 may fit D (5 bases each). The germline CDR1 and CDR2 sequences are MGHRA and YSYEKL. This CDR3 has 16 amino acids. V was clipped by 1 base and J by 5 bases, with 17 bases between them. This CDR3 is CASSQGWGKRGETQYF. Written as DNA, the CDR3 is TGCGCCAGCAGCCAAGGATGGGGCAAGAGGGGCGAGACCCAGTACTTC.

This chain uses TRBV5-1 with TRBJ2-7; D may be TRBD2 (5 bases). CDR3 length equals 16 residues. V lost 0 bases, J lost 0 bases, and 13 bases lay in between. The germline V gene has CDR1 SGHRS and CDR2 YFSETQ. The CDR3, as DNA: TGCGCCAGCAGCTTGGCCTGGGGAGCAAGCTCCTACGAGCAGTACTTC. This sequence encodes CASSLAWGASSYEQYF.

This clonotype has a handful of counts. This chain links TRBV5-6 with TRBJ2-3; 7 bases align to TRBD1. CDR1 and CDR2 from the germline V gene are SGHDT and YYEEEE. V lost 4 bases to trimming and J lost 2 bases; unmatched junction nucleotides: 7. The CDR3 covers 15 residues. The CDR3: CASSRRGRITDTQYF. The CDR3 DNA reads as TGTGCCAGCAGCCGTAGGGGGCGCATCACAGATACGCAGTATTTT.

This clonotype showed up just a few times. The rearrangement joins TRBV10-3 to TRBJ2-5; D might be TRBD2 (6 bases). TRBJ2-1 matches the DNA end more closely, so the J call is doubtful. Germline V gene data show CDR1 as ENHRY and CDR2 as SYGVKD. There are 14 residues in the CDR3. CDR3: CAIRAGPSGNEQFF. The DNA for the CDR3 is TGTGCCATCCGAGCGGGCCCCTCGGGGAATGAGCAGTTCTTC.

This CDR3 is CASSQDLTGAVKMNTEAFF. CDR3 bases: TGTGCCAGCAGCCAAGATCTGACAGGTGCGGTTAAGATGAACACTGAAGCTTTCTTT. V is TRBV4-2 and J is TRBJ1-1, with D possibly TRBD1 on 6 matching bases. V was shortened by 0 bases and J by 0 bases, with 20 bases between the two germline ends. The CDR3 length is 19 residues. Germline V gene sequence: CDR1 LGHNA, CDR2 YNFKEQ.

V and J are TRBV7-2 and TRBJ2-1, with D perhaps being TRBD1 or TRBD2 (5 bases each). V was clipped by 5 bases and J by 0 bases, with 14 bases between them. Germline V gene data show CDR1 as SGHTA and CDR2 as FQGNSA. This CDR3 is built from 16 residues. As DNA, the CDR3 is TGTGCCAGCAGCAGTGGGGGAAGGGGCTCCTACAATGAGCAGTTCTTC. As protein: CASSSGGRGSYNEQFF. Full variable domain (missing parts from reference TRBV7-2 and TRBJ2-1): GAGVSQSPSNKVTEKGKDVELRCDPISGHTALYWYRQSLGQGLEFLIYFQGNSAPDKSGLPSDRFSAERTGGSVSTLTIQRTQQEDSAVYLCASSSGGRGSYNEQFFGPGTRLTVL.

This clonotype was seen a few times. This chain joins TRBV29-1 and TRBJ2-5; TRBD2 aligns across 7 bases. The DNA matches TRBJ2-1 better at its end, which makes the J call doubtful. Germline CDR1 and CDR2: SQVTM and ANQGSEA. There are 13 residues in the CDR3. CDR3 region: CSVEVTGGNEQFF. In DNA, the CDR3 is TGCAGCGTTGAAGTAACGGGGGGAAATGAGCAGTTCTTC.

The count of this clonotype is one. The V gene is TRBV2, the J gene TRBJ2-5, with D perhaps TRBD1 or TRBD2 (6 bases each). The ends were cut back, 7 bases at V and 7 bases at J, with 19 bases in the middle. This CDR3 comprises 14 residues. The germline gives CDR1 SNHLY, CDR2 FYNNEI. The CDR3 spells CASTRSSGGGTQYF. CDR3 nucleotides: TGTGCCAGCACGAGGTCCAGCGGAGGGGGGACCCAGTACTTC. Supplemented by reference TRBV2 and TRBJ2-5, the full variable domain reads EPEVTQTPSHQVTQMGQEVILRCVPISNHLYFYWYRQILGQKVEFLVSFYNNEISEKSEIFDDQFSVERPDGSNFTLKIRSTKLEDSAMYFCASTRSSGGGTQYFGPGTRLLVL.

The chain has TRBV20-1 and TRBJ1-3, with TRBD1 as a possible D gene (6 bases). Trimming removed 0 bases from V and 0 bases from J, with 12 bases in between. CDR3 length equals 16 residues. Germline CDR1 reads DFQATT; CDR2 reads SNEGSKA (reference sequence). The CDR3 DNA sequence: TGCAGTGCTAGAGATCCTAGGGGGAGCTCTGGAAACACCATATATTTT. As protein: CSARDPRGSSGNTIYF.

This clonotype was seen only a few times. The chain uses TRBV6-1 and TRBJ1-6, with TRBD1 identical over 10 bases. The CDR3 loop spans 15 amino acids. After removal of 3 bases from V and 9 bases from J, the junction contained 5 bases not matched to a gene. The germline CDR1 and CDR2 sequences are MNHNS and SASEGT. CDR3 DNA sequence: TGTGCCAGCAGTGAGGGACAGGGGACGAGTTCACCCCTCCACTTT. This gives the protein CASSEGQGTSSPLHF.

V and J are TRBV19 and TRBJ1-2, with a possible D match to TRBD1 (5 bases). Germline V gene lookup returns CDR1 LNHDA and CDR2 SQIVND (reference sequence). V was trimmed by 3 bases and J by 4 bases, leaving 15 bases between them. The CDR3 length is 15 residues. Written as DNA, the CDR3 is TGTGCCAGTAGTATCAGCGTCCGGGGCGGCTATGGCTACACCTTC. It specifies CASSISVRGGYGYTF.

DNA for the CDR3: TGTGCCACCAGCGGAATCCATTTCAGCAATCAGCCCCAGCATTTT. Its translation is CATSGIHFSNQPQHF. The rearrangement uses TRBV15 and TRBJ1-5; D is ambiguous. The V end was cut by 5 bases, the J end by 1 base, with 12 bases between. Germline V gives CDR1 LNHNV, CDR2 YYDKDF (reference sequence). The CDR3 is 15 residues long.

The chain recombines TRBV5-1 with TRBJ1-1; D may be TRBD1 (5 bases). The germline CDR1 and CDR2 sequences are SGHRS and YFSETQ. This CDR3 is 14 amino acids long. With 4 bases removed from V and 7 bases from J, the gap between germline ends came to 17 bases. The CDR3 loop is CASSMTVNVGEAFF. In DNA, the CDR3 is TGCGCCAGCAGCATGACAGTAAACGTCGGTGAAGCTTTCTTT. Full variable domain (outside the CDR3, taken from reference TRBV5-1 and TRBJ1-1): KAGVTQTPRYLIKTRGQQVTLSCSPISGHRSVSWYQQTPGQGLQFLFEYFSETQRNKGNFPGRFSGRQFSNSRSEMNVSTLELGDSALYLCASSMTVNVGEAFFGQGTRLTVV.

CDR3 DNA: TGTGCCAGCAGCCCTCCTACAGGGCTCCACCGCTCCTACGAGCAGTACTTC. This gives the protein CASSPPTGLHRSYEQYF. The rearrangement uses TRBV6-2 or TRBV6-3 and TRBJ2-7; possibly TRBD1 for D (6 bases). The length of the CDR3 is 17 residues. The germline CDR1 and CDR2 sequences are MNHEY and SVGEGT. The ends were cut back, 6 bases at V and 0 bases at J, with 21 bases in the middle.

This clonotype was picked up a small number of times. This chain joins TRBV5-1 and TRBJ2-5, with TRBD1 matching 12 bases. CDR3 length: 14 amino acids. Germline V gene data show CDR1 as SGHRS and CDR2 as YFSETQ. The trim removed 3 bases at V and 6 bases at J, leaving 3 bases unmatched. This chain's CDR3 is CASSSGTGGQTQYF. The CDR3 DNA sequence: TGCGCCAGCAGCTCCGGGACAGGGGGCCAGACCCAGTACTTC.